Following are 3 T cell receptor beta chains from one sample sequenced in a study of blood T cells in healthy people across ages. A sample-barcoded 5' primer and a J-beta primer mix were used in a second PCR of roughly 6 to 12 cycles. MiXCR was run by TCRdb on the 5' RACE reads, yielding one entry per CDR3 protein. The data show 850,000 to 1,300,000 distinct CDR3 sequences, 40% to 55% seen once. Sequencing used blood. These receptors all come from a woman aged 55-69 years in good health.

This clonotype was recorded only once. V and J are TRBV10-3 and TRBJ1-5; D not certain. The V end lost 10 bases, the J end lost 5 bases, and 12 bases lay between the germline ends. Germline loops: CDR1 ENHRY, CDR2 SYGVKD. The CDR3 totals 12 residues. In DNA form, the CDR3 reads TGTGCCACTACCCCGGGAGATCAGCCCCAGCATTTT. Encoded protein: CATTPGDQPQHF.

V and J are TRBV27 and TRBJ2-3, with D perhaps matching TRBD1 or TRBD2 (5 bases each). The length of the CDR3 is 13 residues. CDR1 is MNHEY and CDR2 is SMNVEV in the germline V gene (reference sequence). V was cut by 4 bases and J by 6 bases, with 11 bases left in between. The DNA for the CDR3 is TGTGCCAGCAGTTCCCCTTGGGGGGATACGCAGTATTTT. Protein: CASSSPWGDTQYF.

The chain has TRBV20-1 and TRBJ2-4, with 12 bases aligning to TRBD2. CDR3 length equals 15 residues. Germline V gene lookup returns CDR1 DFQATT and CDR2 SNEGSKA (reference sequence). V dropped 1 base and J dropped 7; count of bases not matched to a gene: 5. CDR3 DNA: TGCAGTGCTAGAGGACTAGCGGGAGCGGGGAACATTCAGTACTTC. This translates into CSARGLAGAGNIQYF.